A selection of T cell receptor beta chains follows, all from one sample in a study of naive and memory T cell subsets. TCRdb re-analysed the UMI-ligation and nested PCR reads in MiXCR, keeping a single row per CDR3 protein. The sample carries over 100,000 distinct CDR3 sequences, roughly 15% recorded once. The specimen was naive CD8+ T cells from blood. All receptors derive from a human donor in good health. CDR3s leave out the opening cysteine and the closing phenylalanine or tryptophan. The order of the fields is J gene, CDR3 length, D gene, V gene, CDR3 protein. A D gene is named only where the DNA matches it firmly.

TRBJ2-7	12	TRBD2	TRBV20-1	SASGLAGGIEQY
TRBJ2-5	13	-	TRBV7-9	ASSPNQGLRETQY
TRBJ1-6	13	-	TRBV11-2	ASSLSGSYNSPLH
TRBJ2-3	10	-	TRBV7-9	ASSFPTDTQY
TRBJ1-1	12	-	TRBV18	ASSPADIAAEAF
TRBJ1-1	8	-	TRBV30	ARGGTEAF
TRBJ2-1	13	TRBD1	TRBV7-3	ASSLPGQQHNEQF
TRBJ2-7	10	-	TRBV29-1	SVDAIRFEQY
TRBJ1-3	14	-	TRBV20-1	SARPPGLDSGNTIY
TRBJ2-1	13	TRBD1	TRBV28	ASSRQGRSYNEQF
TRBJ1-1	11	-	TRBV27	ASSFRYSTEAF
TRBJ1-1	12	-	TRBV27	ASSPPGPNTEAF
TRBJ1-2	13	-	TRBV12-3/TRBV12-4	ASSFVVRSNYGYT
TRBJ2-1	11	-	TRBV12-3/TRBV12-4	ASSFPSGNEQF
TRBJ2-7	11	-	TRBV4-2	ASSLASGNEQY
TRBJ2-5	9	-	TRBV7-8	ASSLLETQY
TRBJ2-1	12	TRBD1	TRBV24-1	ATRPGQGGNEQF
TRBJ2-7	14	TRBD1	TRBV13	ASSLATGTGGYEQY
TRBJ1-2	13	-	TRBV14	ASSQDLQSNYGYT
TRBJ1-6	12	TRBD1	TRBV12-3/TRBV12-4	ASRQGVYNSPLH
TRBJ2-7	12	TRBD1	TRBV5-6	ASSLDRVVAEQY
TRBJ2-7	11	-	TRBV6-5	ASSPRVGGEQY
TRBJ2-1	11	-	TRBV5-6	ASSLGPGGEQF
TRBJ2-1	14	TRBD1	TRBV5-6	ASSLVSDRVFNEQF
TRBJ2-7	11	-	TRBV11-3	ASSLNGVSVQY
TRBJ1-5	13	TRBD1	TRBV13	ASSLGGAGGEPQH
TRBJ2-7	11	-	TRBV3-1	ASSPDTTYEQY
TRBJ2-3	11	TRBD1	TRBV29-1	SVTGVQADTQY
TRBJ2-1	11	-	TRBV12-3/TRBV12-4	ASSFAGTQEQF
TRBJ2-1	18	TRBD2	TRBV6-6	ASSYSMSRTSLQLQGEQF
TRBJ1-2	11	-	TRBV7-9	ASSLDWRSGYT
TRBJ2-1	14	TRBD2	TRBV24-1	ATSDLASGPYNEQF
TRBJ1-1	13	-	TRBV11-2	ASSLEWRVGAEAF
TRBJ2-7	13	-	TRBV4-3	ASSQARVGGGEQY
TRBJ1-4	15	-	TRBV3-1	ASSQAWEAGTNEKLF
TRBJ1-5	13	TRBD1	TRBV29-1	SVAVADRGDQPQH
TRBJ2-7	11	-	TRBV10-2	ASRGDSSYEQY
TRBJ2-1	13	-	TRBV13	ASSLGTRRGNEQF
TRBJ1-1	15	-	TRBV12-3/TRBV12-4	ASSLVGQGPPNTEAF
TRBJ2-7	11	-	TRBV28	ASLETASYEQY
TRBJ2-5	12	-	TRBV7-6	ASSSRDLQETQY
TRBJ1-2	13	-	TRBV7-9	ASSLARADLYGYT
TRBJ2-7	11	-	TRBV2	ASRRPDSYEQY
TRBJ1-3	16	TRBD1	TRBV13	ASSLDFMGTASGNTIY
TRBJ1-2	13	TRBD1	TRBV30	ASYGTGEVNYGYT
TRBJ1-4	10	-	TRBV27	ASKGIAEKLF
TRBJ1-5	11	-	TRBV10-3	AISQGSNQPQH
TRBJ2-2	14	TRBD2	TRBV12-3/TRBV12-4	ASSLGFGLDSHRGA
TRBJ2-3	17	-	TRBV6-2/TRBV6-3	ASSYLGTETHLGRDTQY
TRBJ1-6	12	-	TRBV2	ASSRSSYNSPLH
TRBJ2-6	16	-	TRBV4-1	ASSSEQAPGRGANVLT
TRBJ2-2	17	-	TRBV4-3	ASSQDEGSIGSHGGELF
TRBJ2-5	11	-	TRBV4-2	ASSQDNGETQY